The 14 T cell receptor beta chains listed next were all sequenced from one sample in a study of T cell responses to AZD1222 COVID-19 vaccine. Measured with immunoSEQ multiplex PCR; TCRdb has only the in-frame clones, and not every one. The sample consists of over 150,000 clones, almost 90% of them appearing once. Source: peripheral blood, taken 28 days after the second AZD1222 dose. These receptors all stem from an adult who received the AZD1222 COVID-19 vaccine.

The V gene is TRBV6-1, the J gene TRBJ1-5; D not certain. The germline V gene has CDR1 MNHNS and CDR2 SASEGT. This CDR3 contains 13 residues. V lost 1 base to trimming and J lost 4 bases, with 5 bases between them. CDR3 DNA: TGTGCCAGCAGTGAAGGGACGAATCAGCCCCAGCATTTT. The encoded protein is CASSEGTNQPQHF.

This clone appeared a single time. CDR3 sequence reads: CASSPESSGANVLTF. Written as DNA, the CDR3 is TGTGCCAGCAGCCCCGAAAGCTCTGGGGCCAACGTCCTGACTTTC. The V and J genes are TRBV5-6 and TRBJ2-6; D ambiguous. The V and J ends lost 4 bases and 0 bases respectively, with 8 bases between them. This CDR3 comprises 15 residues. Germline V gene data show CDR1 as SGHDT and CDR2 as YYEEEE. The full variable domain, with the rest looked up from reference TRBV5-6 and TRBJ2-6, is DAGVTQSPTHLIKTRGQQVTLRCSPKSGHDTVSWYQQALGQGPQFIFQYYEEEERQRGNFPDRFSGHQFPNYSSELNVNALLLGDSALYLCASSPESSGANVLTFGAGSRLTVL.

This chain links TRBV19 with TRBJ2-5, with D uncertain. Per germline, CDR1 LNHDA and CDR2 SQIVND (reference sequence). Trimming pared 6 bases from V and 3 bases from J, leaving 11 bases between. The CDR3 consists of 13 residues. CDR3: CASSPGFEETQYF. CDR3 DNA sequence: TGTGCCAGTAGCCCGGGTTTCGAAGAGACCCAGTACTTC.

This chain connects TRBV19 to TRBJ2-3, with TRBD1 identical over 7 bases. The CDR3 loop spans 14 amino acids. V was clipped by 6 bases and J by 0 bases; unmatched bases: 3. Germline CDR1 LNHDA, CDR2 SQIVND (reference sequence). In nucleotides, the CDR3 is TGTGCCAGTAGGGTCAGGGGGAGCACAGATACGCAGTATTTT. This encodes CASRVRGSTDTQYF.

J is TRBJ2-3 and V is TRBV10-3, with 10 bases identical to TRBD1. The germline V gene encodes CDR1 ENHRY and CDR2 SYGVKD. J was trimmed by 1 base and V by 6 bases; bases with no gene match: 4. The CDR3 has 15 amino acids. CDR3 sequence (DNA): TGTGCCATCAGCCCGGGACAGGGGCGCACAGATACGCAGTATTTT. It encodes CAISPGQGRTDTQYF.

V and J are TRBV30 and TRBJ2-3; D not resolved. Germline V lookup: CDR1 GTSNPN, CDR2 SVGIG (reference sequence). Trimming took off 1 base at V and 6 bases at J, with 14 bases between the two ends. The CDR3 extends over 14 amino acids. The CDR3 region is CAWSARLRTDTQYF. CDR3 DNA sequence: TGTGCCTGGAGTGCGAGACTCCGGACGGATACGCAGTATTTT.

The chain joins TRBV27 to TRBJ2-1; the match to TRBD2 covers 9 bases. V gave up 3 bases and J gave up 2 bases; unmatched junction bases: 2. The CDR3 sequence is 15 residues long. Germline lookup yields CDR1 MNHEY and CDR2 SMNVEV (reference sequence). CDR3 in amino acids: CASSLSGGPYNEQFF. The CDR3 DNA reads TGTGCCAGCAGTTTGAGCGGGGGGCCCTACAATGAGCAGTTCTTC.

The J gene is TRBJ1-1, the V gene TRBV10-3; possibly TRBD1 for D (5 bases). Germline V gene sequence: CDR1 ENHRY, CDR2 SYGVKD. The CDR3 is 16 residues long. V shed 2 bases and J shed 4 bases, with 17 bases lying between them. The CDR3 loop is CAISESGGAVGTEAFF. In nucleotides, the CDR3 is TGTGCCATCAGTGAGAGTGGAGGGGCGGTCGGCACTGAAGCTTTCTTT.

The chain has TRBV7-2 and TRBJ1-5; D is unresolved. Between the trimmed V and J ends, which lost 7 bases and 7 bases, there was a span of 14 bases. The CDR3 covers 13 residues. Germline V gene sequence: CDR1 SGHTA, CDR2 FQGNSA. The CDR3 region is CASTQAVGQPQHF. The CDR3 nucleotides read TGTGCCAGCACCCAGGCGGTGGGACAGCCCCAGCATTTT.

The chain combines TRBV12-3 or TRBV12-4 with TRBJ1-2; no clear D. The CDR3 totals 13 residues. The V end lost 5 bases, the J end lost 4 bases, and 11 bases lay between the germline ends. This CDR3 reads CASSLGILYGYTF. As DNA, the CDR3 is TGTGCCAGCAGTCTCGGGATTCTCTATGGCTACACCTTC.

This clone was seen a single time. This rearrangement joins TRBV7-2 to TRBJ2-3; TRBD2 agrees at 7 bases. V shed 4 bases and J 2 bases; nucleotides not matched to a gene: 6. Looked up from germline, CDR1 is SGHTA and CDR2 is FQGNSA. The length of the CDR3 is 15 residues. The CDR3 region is CASSSLRDYTDTQYF. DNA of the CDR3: TGTGCCAGCAGCTCTCTCCGGGACTACACAGATACGCAGTATTTT.

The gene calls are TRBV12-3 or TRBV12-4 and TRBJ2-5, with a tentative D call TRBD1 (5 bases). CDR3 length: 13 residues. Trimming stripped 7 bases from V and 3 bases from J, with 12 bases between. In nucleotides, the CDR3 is TGTGCCAGCACCCGAGGACATAAAGAGACCCAGTACTTC. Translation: CASTRGHKETQYF.

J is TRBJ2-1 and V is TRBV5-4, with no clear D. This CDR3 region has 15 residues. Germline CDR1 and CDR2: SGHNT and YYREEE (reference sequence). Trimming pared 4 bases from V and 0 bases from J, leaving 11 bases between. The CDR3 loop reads CASSMGPDSYNEQFF. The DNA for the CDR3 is TGTGCCAGCAGCATGGGCCCAGACTCCTACAATGAGCAGTTCTTC.

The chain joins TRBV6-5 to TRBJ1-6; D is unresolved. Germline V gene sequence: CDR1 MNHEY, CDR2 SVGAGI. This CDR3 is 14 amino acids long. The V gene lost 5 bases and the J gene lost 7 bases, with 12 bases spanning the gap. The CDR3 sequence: CASSNRRTNSPLHF. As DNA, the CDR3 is TGTGCCAGCAGTAACAGACGGACGAATTCACCCCTCCACTTT.